A single T cell receptor (beta chain) is shown here with its context. Its antigen remains unknown. The data stem from a study of chemoradiotherapy in HPV16-positive cancers. Study-wide background: Candidate HPV-specific clones and shared TCR motifs came from a couple of HPV16-positive patients. Regarding the study as a whole: In HPV16-positive patients, HPV-responsive T-cell expansion tracked better recurrence-free survival. Non-HPV-specific T cells did not expand in tumors during treatment, whereas candidate HPV-specific clones and E7-related motifs did.

This table comes from immunoSEQ multiplex PCR, and its TCRdb copy is limited to in-frame clones, with some not included. This table has 10,000 to 14,000 clones, approximately 91% appearing once. This CDR3 has 13 amino acids. Germline CDR1 and CDR2: SNHLY and FYNNEI. V lost 6 bases, J lost 2 bases, and 2 bases stayed unmatched. This sequence joins TRBV2 and TRBJ2-5, with 8 positions matching TRBD1. The receptor comes from a human donor with HPV-associated anogenital cancer. Sequenced material: blood, taken from a patient who underwent chemoradiotherapy. CDR3 coding DNA: TGTGCCAGCAGCCGGGACAGGCAAGAGACCCAGTACTTC. Translated, it gives CASSRDRQETQYF.